This T cell receptor (beta chain) came from a study of cytomegalovirus exposure and HLA in healthy donors. Whole-study context: Inside one of the first data releases sat around 85 million unique TCRs taken from HLA-typed donors.

This PCR relied on a set of 60 Vbeta primers and 13 Jbeta primers. Method: immunoSEQ multiplex PCR; TCRdb's copy keeps in-frame clones and lacks some. The table shows around 130,000 clones, with over 75% occurring only once. The CDR3 length is 15 residues. Germline V lookup: CDR1 MNHEY, CDR2 SVGAGI. V lost 5 bases, J lost 2 bases, and 8 bases stayed unmatched. This clone showed up just a few times. V usage is TRBV6-5 and J usage is TRBJ2-7; the match to TRBD2 covers 8 bases. The TCR was taken from a man aged 25 to 40 in good health and CMV-seronegative. Source material: PBMCs. CDR3 nucleotides: TGTGCCAGCAGTAACCTGGCGGGGGGAACCTACGAGCAGTACTTC. It specifies CASSNLAGGTYEQYF.